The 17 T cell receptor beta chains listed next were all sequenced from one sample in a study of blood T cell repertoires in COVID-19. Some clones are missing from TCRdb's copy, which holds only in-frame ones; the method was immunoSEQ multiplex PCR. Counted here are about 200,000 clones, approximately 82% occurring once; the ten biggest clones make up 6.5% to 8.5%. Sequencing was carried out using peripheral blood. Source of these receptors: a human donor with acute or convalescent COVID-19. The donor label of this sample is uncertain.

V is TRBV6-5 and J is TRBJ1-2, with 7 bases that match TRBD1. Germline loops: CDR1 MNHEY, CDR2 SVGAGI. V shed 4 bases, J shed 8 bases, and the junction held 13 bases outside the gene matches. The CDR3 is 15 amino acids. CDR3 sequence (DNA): TGTGCCAGCAGTTCCCTCACGAGGGGGCAGGGAGGCTACACCTTC. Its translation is CASSSLTRGQGGYTF.

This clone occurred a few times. This chain's CDR3 is CASSQPDRSYEQYF. In DNA form, the CDR3 reads TGTGCCAGCAGCCAACCGGACAGATCCTACGAGCAGTACTTC. The chain employs TRBV5-4 and TRBJ2-7; D is possibly TRBD1 (6 bases). Per the germline V gene, CDR1 is SGHNT and CDR2 is YYREEE (reference sequence). This CDR3 is built from 14 residues. Trimming cost V 4 bases and J 1 base, with 12 bases left between them.

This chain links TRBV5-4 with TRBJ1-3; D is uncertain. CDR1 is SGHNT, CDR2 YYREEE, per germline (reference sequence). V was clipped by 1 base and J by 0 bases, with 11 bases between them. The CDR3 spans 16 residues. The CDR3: CASSLRERSSGNTIYF. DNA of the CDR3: TGTGCCAGCAGCTTGCGCGAGCGTAGCTCTGGAAACACCATATATTTT.

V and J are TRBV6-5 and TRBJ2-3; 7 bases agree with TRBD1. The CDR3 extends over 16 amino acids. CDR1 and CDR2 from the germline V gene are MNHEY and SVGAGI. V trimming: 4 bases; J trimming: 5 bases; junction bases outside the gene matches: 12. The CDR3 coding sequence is TGTGCCAGCAGTTCGGGACAGCCCGGGGTGGGAGATACGCAGTATTTT. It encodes CASSSGQPGVGDTQYF.

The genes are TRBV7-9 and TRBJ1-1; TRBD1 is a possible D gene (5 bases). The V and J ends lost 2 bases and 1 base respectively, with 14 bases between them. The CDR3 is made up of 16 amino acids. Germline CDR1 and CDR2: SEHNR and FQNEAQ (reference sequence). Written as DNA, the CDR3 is TGTGCCAGCAGCTTAACTGGTGGTAGGGGGAACACTGAAGCTTTCTTT. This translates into CASSLTGGRGNTEAFF.

CDR3 sequence (DNA): TGTGCCACCAGCAGGGGGGACATCTACAATCAGCCCCAGCATTTT. It specifies CATSRGDIYNQPQHF. The chain couples TRBV15 to TRBJ1-5; TRBD1 is a possible D gene (6 bases). Per germline, CDR1 LNHNV and CDR2 YYDKDF (reference sequence). V dropped 3 bases and J dropped 3 bases, with 12 bases sitting between them. The CDR3 is 15 residues long. Full variable domain (outside the CDR3, taken from reference TRBV15 and TRBJ1-5): DAMVIQNPRYQVTQFGKPVTLSCSQTLNHNVMYWYQQKSSQAPKLLFHYYDKDFNNEADTPDNFQSRRPNTSFCFLDIRSPGLGDTAMYLCATSRGDIYNQPQHFGDGTRLSIL.

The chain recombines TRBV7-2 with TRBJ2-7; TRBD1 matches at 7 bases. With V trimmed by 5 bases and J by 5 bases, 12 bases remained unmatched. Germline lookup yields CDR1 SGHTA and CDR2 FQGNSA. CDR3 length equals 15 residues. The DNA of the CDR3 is TGTGCCAGCAGCCTCTCCGGGACAGCGGCCCACGAGCAGTACTTC. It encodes CASSLSGTAAHEQYF.

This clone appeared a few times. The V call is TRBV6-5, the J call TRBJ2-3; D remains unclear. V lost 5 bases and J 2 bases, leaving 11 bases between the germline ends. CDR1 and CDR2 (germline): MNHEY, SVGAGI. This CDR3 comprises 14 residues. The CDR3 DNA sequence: TGTGCCAGCAGTCCTTCCTATTACACAGATACGCAGTATTTT. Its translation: CASSPSYYTDTQYF.

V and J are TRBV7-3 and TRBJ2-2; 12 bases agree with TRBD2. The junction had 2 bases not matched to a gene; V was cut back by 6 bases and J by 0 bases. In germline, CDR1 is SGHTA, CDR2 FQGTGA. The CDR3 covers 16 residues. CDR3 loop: CASSPSGRANTGELFF. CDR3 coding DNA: TGTGCCAGCAGTCCTAGCGGGAGGGCGAACACCGGGGAGCTGTTTTTT.

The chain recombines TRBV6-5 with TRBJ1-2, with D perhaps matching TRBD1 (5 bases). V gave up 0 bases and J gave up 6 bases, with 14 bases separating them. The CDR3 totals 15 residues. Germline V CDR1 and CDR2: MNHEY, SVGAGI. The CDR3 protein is CASSYSGGISHGYTF. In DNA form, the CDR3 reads TGTGCCAGCAGTTACTCGGGGGGGATCAGTCATGGCTACACCTTC.

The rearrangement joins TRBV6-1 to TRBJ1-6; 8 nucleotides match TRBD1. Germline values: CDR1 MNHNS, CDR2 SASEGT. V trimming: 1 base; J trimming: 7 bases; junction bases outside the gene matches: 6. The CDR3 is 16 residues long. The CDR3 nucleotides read TGTGCCAGCAGTGAAGGTGGACAGGGAGGGAATTCACCCCTCCACTTT. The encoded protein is CASSEGGQGGNSPLHF.

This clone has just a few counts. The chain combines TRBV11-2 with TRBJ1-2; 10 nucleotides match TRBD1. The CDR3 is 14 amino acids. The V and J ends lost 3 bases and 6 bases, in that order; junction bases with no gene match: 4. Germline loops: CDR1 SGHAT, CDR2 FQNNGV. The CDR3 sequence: CASSFLGQGNGYTF. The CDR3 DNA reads TGTGCCAGCAGCTTTTTGGGACAGGGGAATGGCTACACCTTC.

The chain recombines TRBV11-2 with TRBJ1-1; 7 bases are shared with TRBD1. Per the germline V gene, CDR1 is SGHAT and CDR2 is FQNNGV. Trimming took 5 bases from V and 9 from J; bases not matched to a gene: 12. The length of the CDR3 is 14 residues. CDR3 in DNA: TGTGCCAGCAGCCAAGGGGGGTCGGACAGGAAAGCTTTCTTT. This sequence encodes CASSQGGSDRKAFF.

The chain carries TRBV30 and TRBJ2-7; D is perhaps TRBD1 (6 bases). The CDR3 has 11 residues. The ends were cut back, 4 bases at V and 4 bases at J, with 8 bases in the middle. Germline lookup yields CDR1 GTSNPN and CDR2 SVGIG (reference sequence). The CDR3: CAWITGYEQYF. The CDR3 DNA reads TGTGCCTGGATAACAGGGTACGAGCAGTACTTC.

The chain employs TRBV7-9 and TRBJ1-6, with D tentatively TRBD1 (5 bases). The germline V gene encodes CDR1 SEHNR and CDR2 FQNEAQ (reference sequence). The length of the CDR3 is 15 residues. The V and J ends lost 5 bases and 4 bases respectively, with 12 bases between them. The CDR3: CASSNATEYNSPLHF. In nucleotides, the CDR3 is TGTGCCAGCAGCAACGCGACAGAGTATAATTCACCCCTCCACTTT.

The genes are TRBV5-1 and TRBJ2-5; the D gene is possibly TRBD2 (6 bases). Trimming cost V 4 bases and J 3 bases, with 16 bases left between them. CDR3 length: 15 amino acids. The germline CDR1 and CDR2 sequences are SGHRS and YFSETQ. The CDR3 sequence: CASSRVGGPKETQYF. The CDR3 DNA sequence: TGCGCCAGCAGCCGGGTGGGAGGCCCAAAAGAGACCCAGTACTTC.

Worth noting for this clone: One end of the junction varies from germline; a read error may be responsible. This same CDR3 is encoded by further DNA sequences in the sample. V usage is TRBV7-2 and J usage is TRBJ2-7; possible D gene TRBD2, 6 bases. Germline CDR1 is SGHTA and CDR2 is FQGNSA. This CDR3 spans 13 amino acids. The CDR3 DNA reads TGTGCCAGCAGCATGGGAGGCACCTACGAGCAGTATTTC. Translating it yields CASSMGGTYEQYF.